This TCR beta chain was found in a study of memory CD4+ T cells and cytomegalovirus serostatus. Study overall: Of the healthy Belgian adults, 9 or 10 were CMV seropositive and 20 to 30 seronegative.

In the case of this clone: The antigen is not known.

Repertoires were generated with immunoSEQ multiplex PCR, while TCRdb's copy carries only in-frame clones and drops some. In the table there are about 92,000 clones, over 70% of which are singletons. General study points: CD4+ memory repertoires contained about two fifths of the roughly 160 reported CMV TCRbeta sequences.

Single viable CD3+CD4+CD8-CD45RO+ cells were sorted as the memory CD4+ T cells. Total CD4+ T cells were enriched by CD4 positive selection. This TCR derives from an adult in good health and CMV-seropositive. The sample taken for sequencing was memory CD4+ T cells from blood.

The CDR3 bases are TGTGCCAGCAGTCGGCACAGGGGATCTGAAAAACTGTTTTTT. Amino acids: CASSRHRGSEKLFF. The chain joins TRBV6-5 to TRBJ1-4; 7 bases agree with TRBD1. With V trimmed by 5 bases and J by 7 bases, 7 bases remained unmatched. Per the germline V gene, CDR1 is MNHEY and CDR2 is SVGAGI. This CDR3 contains 14 residues.